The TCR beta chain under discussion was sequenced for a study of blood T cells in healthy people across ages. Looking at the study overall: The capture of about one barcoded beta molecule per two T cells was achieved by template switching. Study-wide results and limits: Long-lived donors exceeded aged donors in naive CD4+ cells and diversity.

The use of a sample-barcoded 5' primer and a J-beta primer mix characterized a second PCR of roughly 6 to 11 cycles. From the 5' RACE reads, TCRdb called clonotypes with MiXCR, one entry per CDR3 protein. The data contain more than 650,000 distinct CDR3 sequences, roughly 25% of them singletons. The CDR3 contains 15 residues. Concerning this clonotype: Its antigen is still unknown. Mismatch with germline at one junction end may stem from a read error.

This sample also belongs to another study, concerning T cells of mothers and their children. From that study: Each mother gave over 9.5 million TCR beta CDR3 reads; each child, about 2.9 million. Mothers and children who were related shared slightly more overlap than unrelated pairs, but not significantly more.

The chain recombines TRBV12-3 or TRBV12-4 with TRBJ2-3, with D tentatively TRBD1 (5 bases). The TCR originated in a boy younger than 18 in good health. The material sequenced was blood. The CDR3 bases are TGTACCAGCAGCTTCTCAGGGATCAGCACAGATACGCAGTATTTT. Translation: CTSSFSGISTDTQYF.